The 3 T cell receptor beta chains presented below share a single source sample, sequenced in a study of blood T cell repertoires in COVID-19. TCRdb's copy holds only in-frame clones and misses some; the assay was immunoSEQ multiplex PCR. The sample records about 200,000 clones, approximately 84% being singletons. The sequenced sample was peripheral blood. The receptors shown here come from a human donor with acute or convalescent COVID-19. The donor label of this sample is uncertain.

The chain links TRBV19 to TRBJ1-1; D possibly corresponds to TRBD1 (6 bases). This CDR3 comprises 14 residues. Per the germline V gene, CDR1 is LNHDA and CDR2 is SQIVND (reference sequence). Between the trimmed V and J ends, which lost 4 bases and 1 base, there was a span of 10 bases. The chain's CDR3 is CASSTGASNTEAFF. CDR3 nucleotide sequence: TGTGCCAGTAGTACAGGGGCCTCGAACACTGAAGCTTTCTTT.

This chain uses TRBV19 with TRBJ1-2; D is uncertain. The CDR3 runs 14 residues. Germline V lookup: CDR1 LNHDA, CDR2 SQIVND (reference sequence). Trimming cost V 7 bases and J 2 bases, with 14 bases left between them. The CDR3 spells CASTLEQRNYGYTF. CDR3 nucleotides: TGTGCCAGTACCCTGGAACAGCGGAACTATGGCTACACCTTC.

The chain employs TRBV14 and TRBJ2-6, with 7 bases fitting TRBD1. This CDR3 contains 17 residues. With 4 bases clipped from V and 0 bases from J, the junction kept 6 bases outside the gene matches. The V gene's germline CDR1 is SGHDN and CDR2 FVKESK. The CDR3 is CASSRGTASSGANVLTF. Written as DNA, the CDR3 is TGTGCCAGCAGCCGAGGGACAGCCTCCTCTGGGGCCAACGTCCTGACTTTC. Looking up the rest from reference TRBV14 and TRBJ2-6 gives the full variable domain: EAGVTQFPSHSVIEKGQTVTLRCDPISGHDNLYWYRRVMGKEIKFLLHFVKESKQDESGMPNNRFLAERTGGTYSTLKVQPAELEDSGVYFCASSRGTASSGANVLTFGAGSRLTVL.